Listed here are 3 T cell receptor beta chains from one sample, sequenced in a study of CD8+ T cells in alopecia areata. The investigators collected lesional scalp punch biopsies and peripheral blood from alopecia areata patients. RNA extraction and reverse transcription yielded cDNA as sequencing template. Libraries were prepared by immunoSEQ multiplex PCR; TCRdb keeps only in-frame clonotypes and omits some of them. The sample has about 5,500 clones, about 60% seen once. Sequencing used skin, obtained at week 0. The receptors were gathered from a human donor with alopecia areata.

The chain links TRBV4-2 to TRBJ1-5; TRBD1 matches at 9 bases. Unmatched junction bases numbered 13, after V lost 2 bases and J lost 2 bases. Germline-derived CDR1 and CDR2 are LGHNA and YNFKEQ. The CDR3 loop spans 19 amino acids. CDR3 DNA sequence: TGTGCCAGCAGCCAACTGCCGGGACAGGGTGGGAGGCGCAATCAGCCCCAGCATTTT. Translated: CASSQLPGQGGRRNQPQHF.

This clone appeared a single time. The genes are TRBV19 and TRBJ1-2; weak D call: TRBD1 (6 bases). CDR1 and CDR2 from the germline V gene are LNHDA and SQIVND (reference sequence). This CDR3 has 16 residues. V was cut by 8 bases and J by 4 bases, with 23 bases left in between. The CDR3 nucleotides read TGTGCCAGTCCCGAGGTGGGCCAGGGGAAGGGCTATGGCTACACCTTC. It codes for CASPEVGQGKGYGYTF.

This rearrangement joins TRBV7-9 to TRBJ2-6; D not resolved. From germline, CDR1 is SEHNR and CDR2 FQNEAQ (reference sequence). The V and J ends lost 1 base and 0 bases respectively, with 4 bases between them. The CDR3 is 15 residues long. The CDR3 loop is CASSLVASGANVLTF. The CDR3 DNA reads TGTGCCAGCAGCTTAGTGGCCTCTGGGGCCAACGTCCTGACTTTC.